This TCR beta chain was obtained from a study of spatial heterogeneity in lung cancer. Study-wide background: Alpha-chain sequences were consistently detected less often than beta-chain sequences. In the raw reads, each unique TCR and UMI combination was present more than ten times on average.

Time point denoted: sample taken at primary tumor resection. Whole RNA obtained from tumor, nontumor lung or frozen PBMC underwent sequencing without sorting. MiXCR, applied by TCRdb to the 5' RACE reads, yields one record per CDR3 protein. The sample shows 20,000 to 25,000 distinct CDR3 sequences, over 6% of them seen only once. This clonotype was found many times. The sequence was collected from a male donor with early-stage non-small cell lung cancer. Specimen: PBMCs, collected at surgery.

In DNA form, the CDR3 reads TGTGCCAGCAGGGCGGGACAGGCATCTTCACCCCTCCACTTT. Protein sequence: CASRAGQASSPLHF. This chain uses TRBV7-6 with TRBJ1-6; 8 bases align to TRBD1. The CDR3 has 14 residues. V was pared by 6 bases and J by 9 bases, with 7 bases of the junction left unmatched. Germline CDR1 is SGHVS and CDR2 is FNYEAQ.